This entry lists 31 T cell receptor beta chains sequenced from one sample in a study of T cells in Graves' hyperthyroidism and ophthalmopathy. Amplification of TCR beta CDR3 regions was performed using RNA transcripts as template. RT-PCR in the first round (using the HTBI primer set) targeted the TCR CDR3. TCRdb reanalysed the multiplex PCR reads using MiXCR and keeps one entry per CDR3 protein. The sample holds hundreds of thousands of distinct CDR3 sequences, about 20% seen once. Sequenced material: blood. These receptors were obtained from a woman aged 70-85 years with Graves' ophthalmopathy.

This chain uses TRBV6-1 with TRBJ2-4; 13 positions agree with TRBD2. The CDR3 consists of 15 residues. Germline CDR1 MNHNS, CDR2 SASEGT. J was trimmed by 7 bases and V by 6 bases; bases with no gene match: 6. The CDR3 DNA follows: TGTGCCAGCAGAGGACTAGCGGGAGAGTCGAACATTCAGTACTTC. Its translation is CASRGLAGESNIQYF.

CDR3 region: CASSFRSGGRVNTEAFF. CDR3 DNA sequence: TGTGCCAGCAGTTTCAGGTCAGGGGGCAGAGTGAACACTGAAGCTTTCTTT. This chain uses TRBV12-3 or TRBV12-4 with TRBJ1-1, with TRBD1 matching over 8 bases. V was pared by 3 bases and J by 0 bases, with 9 bases of the junction left unmatched. The CDR3 runs 17 residues.

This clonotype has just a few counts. This CDR3 is CASSLDSPSGNTIYF. The CDR3 coding sequence is TGTGCCAGCAGCCTTGACAGTCCCTCTGGAAACACCATATATTTT. This sequence joins TRBV7-8 and TRBJ1-3; maybe TRBD1 (5 bases). Germline CDR1 is SGHVS and CDR2 is FQNEAQ. V lost 5 bases to trimming and J lost 0 bases, with 11 bases between them. CDR3 length equals 15 residues.

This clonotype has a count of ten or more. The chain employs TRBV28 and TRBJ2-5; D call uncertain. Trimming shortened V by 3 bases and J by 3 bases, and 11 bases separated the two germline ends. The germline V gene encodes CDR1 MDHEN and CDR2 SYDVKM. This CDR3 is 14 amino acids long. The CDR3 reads CASSFFETEETQYF. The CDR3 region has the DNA TGTGCCAGCAGTTTCTTCGAGACTGAAGAGACCCAGTACTTC.

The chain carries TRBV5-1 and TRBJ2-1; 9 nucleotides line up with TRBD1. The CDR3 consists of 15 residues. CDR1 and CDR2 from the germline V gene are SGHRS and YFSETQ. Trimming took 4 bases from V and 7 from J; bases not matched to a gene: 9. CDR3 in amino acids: CASSRTGTGFNEQFF. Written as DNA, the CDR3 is TGCGCCAGCAGCCGTACCGGGACAGGGTTTAATGAGCAGTTCTTC.

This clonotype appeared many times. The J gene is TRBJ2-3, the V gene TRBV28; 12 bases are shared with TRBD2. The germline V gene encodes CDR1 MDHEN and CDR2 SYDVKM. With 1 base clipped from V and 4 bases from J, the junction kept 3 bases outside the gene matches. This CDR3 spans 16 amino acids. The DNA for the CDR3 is TGTGCCAGCAGTTTATCGGGACTAGCGGGCTCAGATACGCAGTATTTT. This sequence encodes CASSLSGLAGSDTQYF.

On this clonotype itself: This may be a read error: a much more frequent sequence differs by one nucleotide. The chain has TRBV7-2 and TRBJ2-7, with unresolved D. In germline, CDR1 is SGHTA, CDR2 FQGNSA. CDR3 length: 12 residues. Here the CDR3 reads CAGSLVGLEQYF. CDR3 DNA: TGTGCCGGCAGCTTAGTAGGCCTCGAGCAGTACTTC.

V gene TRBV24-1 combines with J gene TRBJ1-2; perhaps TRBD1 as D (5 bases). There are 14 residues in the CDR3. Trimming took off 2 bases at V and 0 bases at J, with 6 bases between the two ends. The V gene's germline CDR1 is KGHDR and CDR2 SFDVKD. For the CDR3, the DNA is TGTGCCACCAGTGATTCGACAGCTAACTATGGCTACACCTTC. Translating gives CATSDSTANYGYTF.

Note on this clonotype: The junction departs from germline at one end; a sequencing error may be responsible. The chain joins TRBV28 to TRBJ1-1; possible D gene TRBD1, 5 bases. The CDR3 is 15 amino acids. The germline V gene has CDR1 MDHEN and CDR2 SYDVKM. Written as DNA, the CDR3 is TGTGCCCGCAGTTACTTAGACAGATGGAACACTGAAGCTTTCTTT. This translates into CARSYLDRWNTEAFF.

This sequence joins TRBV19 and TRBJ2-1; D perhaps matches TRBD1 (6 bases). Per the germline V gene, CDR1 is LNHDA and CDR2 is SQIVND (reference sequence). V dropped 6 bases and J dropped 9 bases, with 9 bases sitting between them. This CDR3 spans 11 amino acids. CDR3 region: CASSHRVEQFF. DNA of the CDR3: TGTGCCAGTAGCCACAGGGTTGAGCAGTTCTTC.

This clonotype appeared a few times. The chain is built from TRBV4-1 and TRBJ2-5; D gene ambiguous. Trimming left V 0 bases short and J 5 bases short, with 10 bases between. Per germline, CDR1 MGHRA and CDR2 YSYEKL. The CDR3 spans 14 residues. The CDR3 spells CASSQEEGLETQYF. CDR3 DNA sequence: TGCGCCAGCAGCCAAGAGGAAGGTTTGGAGACCCAGTACTTC.

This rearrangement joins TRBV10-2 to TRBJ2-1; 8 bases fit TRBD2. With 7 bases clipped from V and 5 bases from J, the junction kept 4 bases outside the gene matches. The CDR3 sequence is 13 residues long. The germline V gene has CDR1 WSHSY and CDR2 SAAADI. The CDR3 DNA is TGCGCCAGCAAAGAACTAGCGGACAATGAGCAGTTCTTC. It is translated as CASKELADNEQFF.

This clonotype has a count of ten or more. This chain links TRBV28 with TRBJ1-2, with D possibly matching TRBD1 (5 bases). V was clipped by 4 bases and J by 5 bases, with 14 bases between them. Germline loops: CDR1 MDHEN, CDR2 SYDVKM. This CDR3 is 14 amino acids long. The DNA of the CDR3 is TGTGCCAGCAGTTCACCTACAGGATTTTATGGCTACACCTTC. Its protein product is CASSSPTGFYGYTF.

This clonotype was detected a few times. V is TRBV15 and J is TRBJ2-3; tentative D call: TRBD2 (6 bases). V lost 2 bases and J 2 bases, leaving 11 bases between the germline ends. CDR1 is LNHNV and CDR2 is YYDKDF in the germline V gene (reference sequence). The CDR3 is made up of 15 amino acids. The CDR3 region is CATSRQGLNTDTQYF. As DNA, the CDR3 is TGTGCCACCAGCAGACAGGGACTGAACACAGATACGCAGTATTTT. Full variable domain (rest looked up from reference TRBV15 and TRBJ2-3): DAMVIQNPRYQVTQFGKPVTLSCSQTLNHNVMYWYQQKSSQAPKLLFHYYDKDFNNEADTPDNFQSRRPNTSFCFLDIRSPGLGDTAMYLCATSRQGLNTDTQYFGPGTRLTVL.

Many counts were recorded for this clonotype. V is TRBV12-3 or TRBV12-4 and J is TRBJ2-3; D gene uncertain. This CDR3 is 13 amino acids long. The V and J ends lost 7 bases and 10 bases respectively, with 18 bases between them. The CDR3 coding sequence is TGTGCCAGCACCCTAACACCACTGCAGGCGCAGTATTTT. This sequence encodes CASTLTPLQAQYF.

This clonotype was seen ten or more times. The CDR3 reads CASSLPAASYTF. CDR3 bases: TGTGCCAGCAGTTTACCGGCCGCCAGCTACACCTTC. J is TRBJ1-2 and V is TRBV28, with no clear D. Between the trimmed V and J ends, which lost 2 bases and 9 bases, there was a span of 10 bases. Germline V gene lookup returns CDR1 MDHEN and CDR2 SYDVKM. There are 12 residues in the CDR3.

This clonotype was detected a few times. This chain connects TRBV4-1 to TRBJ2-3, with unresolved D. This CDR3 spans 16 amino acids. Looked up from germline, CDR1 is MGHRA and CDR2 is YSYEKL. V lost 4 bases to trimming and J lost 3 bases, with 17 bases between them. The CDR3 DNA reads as TGCGCCAGCAGCCTCACCCCGCTTTGGAGAACAGATACGCAGTATTTT. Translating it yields CASSLTPLWRTDTQYF.

The CDR3 sequence is CASSLVSPGNTIYF. In DNA, the CDR3 is TGTGCCAGCAGTTTAGTCAGCCCTGGAAACACCATATATTTT. V is TRBV12-3 or TRBV12-4 and J is TRBJ1-3; no reliable D call. The CDR3 runs 14 residues. V dropped 1 base and J dropped 2 bases, with 6 bases sitting between them.

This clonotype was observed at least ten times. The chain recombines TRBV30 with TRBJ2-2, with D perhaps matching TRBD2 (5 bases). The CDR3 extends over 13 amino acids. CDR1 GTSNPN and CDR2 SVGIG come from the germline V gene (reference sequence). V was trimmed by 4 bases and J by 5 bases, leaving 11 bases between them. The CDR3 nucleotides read TGTGCCTGGATGGGGAGATTGACCGGGGAGCTGTTTTTT. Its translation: CAWMGRLTGELFF. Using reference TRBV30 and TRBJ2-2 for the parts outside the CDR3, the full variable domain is SQTIHQWPATLVQPVGSPLSLECTVEGTSNPNLYWYRQAAGRGLQLLFYSVGIGQISSEVPQNLSASRPQDRQFILSSKKLLLSDSGFYLCAWMGRLTGELFFGEGSRLTVL.

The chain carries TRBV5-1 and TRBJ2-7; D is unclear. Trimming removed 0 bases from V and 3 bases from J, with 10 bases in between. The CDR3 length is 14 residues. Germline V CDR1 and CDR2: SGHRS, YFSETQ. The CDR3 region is CASSLDPDGYEQYF. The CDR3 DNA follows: TGCGCCAGCAGCTTGGATCCAGATGGCTACGAGCAGTACTTC.

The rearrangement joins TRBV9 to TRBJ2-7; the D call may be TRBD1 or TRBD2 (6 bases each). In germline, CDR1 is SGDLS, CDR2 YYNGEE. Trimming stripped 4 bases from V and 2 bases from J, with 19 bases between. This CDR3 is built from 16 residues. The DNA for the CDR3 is TGTGCCAGCAGCCCGGAAGGGGGACTCGGTACCTACGAGCAGTACTTC. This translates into CASSPEGGLGTYEQYF.

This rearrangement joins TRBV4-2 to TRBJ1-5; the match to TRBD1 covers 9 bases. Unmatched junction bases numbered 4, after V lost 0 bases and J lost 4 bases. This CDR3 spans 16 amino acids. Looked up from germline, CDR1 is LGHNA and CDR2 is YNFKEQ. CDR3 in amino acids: CASSQEGTGINQPQHF. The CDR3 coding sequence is TGTGCCAGCAGCCAAGAGGGGACAGGGATTAATCAGCCCCAGCATTTT.

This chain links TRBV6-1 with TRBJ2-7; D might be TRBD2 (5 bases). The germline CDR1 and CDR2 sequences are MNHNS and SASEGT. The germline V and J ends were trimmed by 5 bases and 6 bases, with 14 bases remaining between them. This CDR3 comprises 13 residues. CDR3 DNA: TGTGCCAGCAGTTTATTAACCGCGGGCGAGCAGTACTTC. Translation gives CASSLLTAGEQYF.

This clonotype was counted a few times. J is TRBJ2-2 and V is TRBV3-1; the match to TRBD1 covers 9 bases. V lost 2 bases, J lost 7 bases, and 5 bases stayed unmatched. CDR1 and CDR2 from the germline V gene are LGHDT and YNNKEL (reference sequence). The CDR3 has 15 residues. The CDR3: CASSQNRGLDGELFF. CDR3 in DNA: TGTGCCAGCAGCCAAAACAGGGGGCTGGACGGGGAGCTGTTTTTT. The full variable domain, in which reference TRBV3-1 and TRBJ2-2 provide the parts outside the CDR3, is DTAVSQTPKYLVTQMGNDKSIKCEQNLGHDTMYWYKQDSKKFLKIMFSYNNKELIINETVPNRFSPKSPDKAHLNLHINSLELGDSAVYFCASSQNRGLDGELFFGEGSRLTVL.

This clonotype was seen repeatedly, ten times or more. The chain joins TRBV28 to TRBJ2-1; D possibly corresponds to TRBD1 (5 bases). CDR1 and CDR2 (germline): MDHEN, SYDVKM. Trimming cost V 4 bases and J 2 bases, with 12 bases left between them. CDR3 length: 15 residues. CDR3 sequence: CASSSGRVAYNEQFF. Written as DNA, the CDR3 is TGTGCCAGCAGTTCTGGCAGGGTTGCCTACAATGAGCAGTTCTTC.

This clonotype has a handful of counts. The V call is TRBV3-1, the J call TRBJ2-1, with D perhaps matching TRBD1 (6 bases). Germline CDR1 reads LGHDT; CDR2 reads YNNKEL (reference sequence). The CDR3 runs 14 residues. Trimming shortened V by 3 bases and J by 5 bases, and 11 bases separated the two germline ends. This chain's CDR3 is CASSHKGVNNEQFF. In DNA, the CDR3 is TGTGCCAGCAGCCATAAGGGGGTAAACAATGAGCAGTTCTTC.

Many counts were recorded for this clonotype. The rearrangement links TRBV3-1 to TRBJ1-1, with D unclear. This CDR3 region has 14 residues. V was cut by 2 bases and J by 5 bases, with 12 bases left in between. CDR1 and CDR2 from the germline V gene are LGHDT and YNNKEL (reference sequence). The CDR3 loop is CASSQRERGTEAFF. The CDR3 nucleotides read TGTGCCAGCAGCCAAAGAGAGCGAGGGACTGAAGCTTTCTTT.

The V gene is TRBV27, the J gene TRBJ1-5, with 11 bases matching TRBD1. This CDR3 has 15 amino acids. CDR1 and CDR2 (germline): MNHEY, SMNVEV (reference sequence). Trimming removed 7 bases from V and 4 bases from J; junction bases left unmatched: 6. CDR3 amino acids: CASTSGTGGNQPQHF. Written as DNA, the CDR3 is TGTGCCAGCACCTCCGGGACAGGGGGGAATCAGCCCCAGCATTTT.

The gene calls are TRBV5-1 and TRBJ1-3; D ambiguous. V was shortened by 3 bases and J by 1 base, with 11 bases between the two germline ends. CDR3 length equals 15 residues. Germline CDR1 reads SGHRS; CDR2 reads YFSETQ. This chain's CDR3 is CASSWDGMSGNTIYF. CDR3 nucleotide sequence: TGCGCCAGCAGCTGGGATGGTATGTCTGGAAACACCATATATTTT.

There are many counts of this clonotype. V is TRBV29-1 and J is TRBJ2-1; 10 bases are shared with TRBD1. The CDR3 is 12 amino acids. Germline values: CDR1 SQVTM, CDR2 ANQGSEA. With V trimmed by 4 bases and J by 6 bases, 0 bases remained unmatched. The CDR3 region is CSVGTGGNEQFF. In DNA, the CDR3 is TGCAGCGTTGGGACAGGGGGCAATGAGCAGTTCTTC.

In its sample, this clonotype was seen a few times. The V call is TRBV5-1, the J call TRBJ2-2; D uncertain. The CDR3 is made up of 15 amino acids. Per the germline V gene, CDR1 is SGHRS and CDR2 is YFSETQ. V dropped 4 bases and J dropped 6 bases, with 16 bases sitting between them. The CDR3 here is CASSITVVGAGELFF. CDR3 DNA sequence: TGCGCCAGCAGCATCACAGTAGTAGGCGCCGGGGAGCTGTTTTTT.